This T cell receptor beta chain was retrieved from a study of blood T cell repertoires in COVID-19. Study-wide background: Material from acute and convalescent COVID-19 was sourced from the United States, Italy and Spain. PBMCs, B-cell-depleted T cells, or T cells provided the cDNA or gDNA that made up the material.

The CDR3 consists of 15 residues. Between the trimmed V and J ends, which lost 5 bases and 0 bases, there was a span of 11 bases. From germline, CDR1 is SEHNR and CDR2 FQNEAQ (reference sequence). The data were produced by immunoSEQ multiplex PCR, yet TCRdb's version contains in-frame clones alone and is incomplete. The sample includes about 130,000 clones, roughly four fifths of them seen just once. This clone showed up just once. Input material: peripheral blood. This chain uses TRBV7-9 with TRBJ1-3, with D perhaps TRBD1 (6 bases). The receptor was derived from a man between 60 and 70 years old with acute or convalescent COVID-19. The CDR3 here is CASSRDRLSGNTIYF. CDR3 in DNA: TGTGCCAGCAGCCGAGACAGGCTCTCTGGAAACACCATATATTTT.